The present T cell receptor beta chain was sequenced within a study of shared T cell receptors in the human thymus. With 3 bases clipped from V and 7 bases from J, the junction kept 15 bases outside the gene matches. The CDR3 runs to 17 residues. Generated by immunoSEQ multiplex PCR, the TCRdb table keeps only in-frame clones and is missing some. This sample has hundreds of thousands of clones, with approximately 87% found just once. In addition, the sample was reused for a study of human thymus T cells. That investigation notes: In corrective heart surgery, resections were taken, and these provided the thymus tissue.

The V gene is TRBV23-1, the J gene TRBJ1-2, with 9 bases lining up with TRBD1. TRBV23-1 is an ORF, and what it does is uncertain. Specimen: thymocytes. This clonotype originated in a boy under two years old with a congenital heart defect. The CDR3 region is CASSHTKARWDRAGYTF. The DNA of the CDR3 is TGCGCCAGCAGTCATACGAAGGCCCGGTGGGACAGGGCTGGCTACACCTTC.